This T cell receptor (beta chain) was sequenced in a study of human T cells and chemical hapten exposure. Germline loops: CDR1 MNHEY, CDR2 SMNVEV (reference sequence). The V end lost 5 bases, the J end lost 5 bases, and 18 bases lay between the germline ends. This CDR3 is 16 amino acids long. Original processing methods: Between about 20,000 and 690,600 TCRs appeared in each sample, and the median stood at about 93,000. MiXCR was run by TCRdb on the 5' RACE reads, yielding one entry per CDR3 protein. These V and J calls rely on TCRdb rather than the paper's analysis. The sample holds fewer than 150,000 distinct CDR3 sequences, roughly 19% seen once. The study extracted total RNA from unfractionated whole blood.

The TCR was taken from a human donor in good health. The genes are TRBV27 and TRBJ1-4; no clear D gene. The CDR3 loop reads CASSLRAEGSNEKLFF. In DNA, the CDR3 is TGTGCCAGCAGTCTCCGCGCGGAAGGAAGCAATGAAAAACTGTTTTTT.